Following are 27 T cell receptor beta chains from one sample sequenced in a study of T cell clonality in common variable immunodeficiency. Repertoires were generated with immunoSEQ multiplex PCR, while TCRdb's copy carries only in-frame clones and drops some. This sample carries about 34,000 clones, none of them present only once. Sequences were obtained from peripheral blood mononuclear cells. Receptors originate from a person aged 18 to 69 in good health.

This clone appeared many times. The sequenced CDR3 bases are TGCAGTGCTAGGTTAAAAGATACG. It yields the protein CSARLKDT. The entire CDR3 sequence reads CSARLKDTQYF. The V gene is TRBV20-1, the J gene TRBJ2-3; no clear D gene. Read sequence stops 3 residues before the CDR3 end, and the germline J gene provides the missing end. Deletions cut 3 bases from V and 5 bases from J, with 6 bases between. Germline V lookup: CDR1 DFQATT, CDR2 SNEGSKA (reference sequence). This CDR3 has 11 residues.

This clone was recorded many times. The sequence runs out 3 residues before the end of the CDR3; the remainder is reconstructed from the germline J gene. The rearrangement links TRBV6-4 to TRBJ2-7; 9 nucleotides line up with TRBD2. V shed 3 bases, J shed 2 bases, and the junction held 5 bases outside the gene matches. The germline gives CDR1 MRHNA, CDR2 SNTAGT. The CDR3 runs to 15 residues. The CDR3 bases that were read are TGTGCCAGCAGTGAAGGCGGGAGGGCCCCCTACGAG. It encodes CASSEGGRAPYE. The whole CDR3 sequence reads CASSEGGRAPYEQYF.

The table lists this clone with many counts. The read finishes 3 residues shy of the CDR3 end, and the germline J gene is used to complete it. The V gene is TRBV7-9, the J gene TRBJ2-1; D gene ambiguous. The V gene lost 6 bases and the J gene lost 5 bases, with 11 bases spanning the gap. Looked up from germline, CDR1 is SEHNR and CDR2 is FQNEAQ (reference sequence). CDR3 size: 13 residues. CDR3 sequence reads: CASSQLTDNEQFF. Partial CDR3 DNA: TGTGCCAGCAGTCAACTGACTGACAATGAG.

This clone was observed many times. The CDR3: CASSHRGRNTGELFF. Incomplete CDR3 DNA: TGTGCCAGTAGTCACAGGGGGCGCAACACCGGGGAG. The J gene is TRBJ2-2, the V gene TRBV19, with TRBD1 matching over 9 bases. The read falls 3 residues short of the CDR3 end, and the missing part is taken from the germline J gene. This CDR3 has 15 amino acids. Germline trimming cut 5 bases from V and 2 bases from J; bases unmatched to any gene: 3. From germline, CDR1 is LNHDA and CDR2 SQIVND (reference sequence).

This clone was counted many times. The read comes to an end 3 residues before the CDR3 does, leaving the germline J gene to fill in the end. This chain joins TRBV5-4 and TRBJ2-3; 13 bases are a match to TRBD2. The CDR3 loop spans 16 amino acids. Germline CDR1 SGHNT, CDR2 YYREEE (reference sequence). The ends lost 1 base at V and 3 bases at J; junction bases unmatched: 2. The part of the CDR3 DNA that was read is TGTGCCAGCAGCTTGACTAGCGGGAGGGATACAGATACG. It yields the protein CASSLTSGRDTDT. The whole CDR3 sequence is CASSLTSGRDTDTQYF.

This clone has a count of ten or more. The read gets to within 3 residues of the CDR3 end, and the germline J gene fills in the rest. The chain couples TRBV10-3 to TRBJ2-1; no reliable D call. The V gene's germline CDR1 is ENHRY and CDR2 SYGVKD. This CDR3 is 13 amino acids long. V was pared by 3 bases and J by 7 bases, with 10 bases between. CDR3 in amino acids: CAISDGASNEQFF. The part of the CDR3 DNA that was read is TGTGCCATCAGTGATGGAGCTAGTAATGAG.

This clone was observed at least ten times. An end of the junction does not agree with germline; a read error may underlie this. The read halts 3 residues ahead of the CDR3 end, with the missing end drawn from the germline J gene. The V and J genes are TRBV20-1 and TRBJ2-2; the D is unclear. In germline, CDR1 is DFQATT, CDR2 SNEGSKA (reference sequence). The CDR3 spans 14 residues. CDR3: CSVRNMKGTGELFF. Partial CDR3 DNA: TGCAGTGTTAGAAATATGAAGGGCACCGGGGAG.

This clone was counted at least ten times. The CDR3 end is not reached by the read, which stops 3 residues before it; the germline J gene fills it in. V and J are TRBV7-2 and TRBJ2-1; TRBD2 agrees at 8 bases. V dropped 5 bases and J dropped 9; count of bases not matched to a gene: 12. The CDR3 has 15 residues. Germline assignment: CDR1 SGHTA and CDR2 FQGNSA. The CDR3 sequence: CASSTPGLVLGEQFF. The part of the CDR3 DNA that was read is TGTGCCAGCAGCACCCCGGGACTAGTTTTAGGTGAG.

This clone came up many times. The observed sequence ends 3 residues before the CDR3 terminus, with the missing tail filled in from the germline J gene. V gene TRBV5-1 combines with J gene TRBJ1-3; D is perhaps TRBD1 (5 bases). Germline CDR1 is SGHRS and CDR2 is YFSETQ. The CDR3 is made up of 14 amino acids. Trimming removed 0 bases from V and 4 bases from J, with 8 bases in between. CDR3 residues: CASSLGPGGNTIYF. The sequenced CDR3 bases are TGCGCCAGCAGCTTGGGCCCAGGGGGAAACACC.

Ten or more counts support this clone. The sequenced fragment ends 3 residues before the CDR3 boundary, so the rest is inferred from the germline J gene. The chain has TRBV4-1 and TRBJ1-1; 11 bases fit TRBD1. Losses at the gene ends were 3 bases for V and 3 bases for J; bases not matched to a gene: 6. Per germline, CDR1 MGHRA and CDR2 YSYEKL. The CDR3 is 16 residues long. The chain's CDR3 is CASSHLPGQGDTEAFF. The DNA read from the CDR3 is TGCGCCAGCAGCCACCTACCGGGACAGGGGGACACTGAA.

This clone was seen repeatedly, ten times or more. CDR3 sequence reads: CASSLDGVEADTQYF. The sequenced part of the CDR3 DNA is TGCGCCAGCAGCTTGGACGGGGTTGAAGCAGATACG. The V gene is TRBV5-1, the J gene TRBJ2-3, with a weak D call TRBD2 (5 bases). The CDR3 goes on 3 residues after the read ends, and that part is filled in from the germline J gene. Germline values: CDR1 SGHRS, CDR2 YFSETQ. V shed 0 bases and J shed 4 bases, with 12 bases lying between them. The CDR3 contains 15 residues.

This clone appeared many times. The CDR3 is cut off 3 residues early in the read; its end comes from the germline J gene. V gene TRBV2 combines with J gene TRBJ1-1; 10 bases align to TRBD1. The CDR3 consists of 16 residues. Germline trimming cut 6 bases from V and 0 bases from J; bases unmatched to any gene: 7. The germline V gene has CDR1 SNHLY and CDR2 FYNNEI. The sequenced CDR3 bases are TGTGCCAGCAGGAGGGACAGGGGCTCTATGAACACTGAA. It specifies CASRRDRGSMNTE. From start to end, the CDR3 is CASRRDRGSMNTEAFF. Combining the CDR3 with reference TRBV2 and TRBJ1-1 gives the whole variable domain EPEVTQTPSHQVTQMGQEVILRCVPISNHLYFYWYRQILGQKVEFLVSFYNNEISEKSEIFDDQFSVERPDGSNFTLKIRSTKLEDSAMYFCASRRDRGSMNTEAFFGQGTRLTVV.

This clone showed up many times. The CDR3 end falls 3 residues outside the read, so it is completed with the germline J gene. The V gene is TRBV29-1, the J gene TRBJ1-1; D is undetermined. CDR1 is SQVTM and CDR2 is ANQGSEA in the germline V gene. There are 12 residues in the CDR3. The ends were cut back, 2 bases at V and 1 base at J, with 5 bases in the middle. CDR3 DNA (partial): TGCAGCGTTGAAAAGGGGAACACTGAA. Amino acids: CSVEKGNTE. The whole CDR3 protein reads CSVEKGNTEAFF.

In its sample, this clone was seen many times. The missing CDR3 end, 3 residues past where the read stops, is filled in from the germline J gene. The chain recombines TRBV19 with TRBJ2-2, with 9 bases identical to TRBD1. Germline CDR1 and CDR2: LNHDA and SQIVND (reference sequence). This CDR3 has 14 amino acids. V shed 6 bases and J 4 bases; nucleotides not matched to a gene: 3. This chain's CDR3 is CASRDRGRTGELFF. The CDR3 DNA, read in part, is TGTGCCAGTAGGGACAGGGGTCGCACCGGGGAG.

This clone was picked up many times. The CDR3 sequence: CASSVLAGSPGGYTF. The CDR3 DNA, read in part, is TGTGCCAGCAGTGTCCTTGCAGGGTCCCCAGGGGGC. The chain couples TRBV6-1 to TRBJ1-2; weak D call: TRBD1 (5 bases). The sequenced fragment ends 3 residues before the CDR3 boundary, so the rest is inferred from the germline J gene. Germline V lookup: CDR1 MNHNS, CDR2 SASEGT. This CDR3 is built from 15 residues.

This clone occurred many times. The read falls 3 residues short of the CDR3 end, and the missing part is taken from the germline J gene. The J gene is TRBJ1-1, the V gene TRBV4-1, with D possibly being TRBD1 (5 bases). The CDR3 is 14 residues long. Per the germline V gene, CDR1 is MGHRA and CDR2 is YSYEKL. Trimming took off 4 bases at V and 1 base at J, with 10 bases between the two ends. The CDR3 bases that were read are TGCGCCAGCAGCCCATATACAGGGAACACTGAA. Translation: CASSPYTGNTE. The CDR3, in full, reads CASSPYTGNTEAFF.

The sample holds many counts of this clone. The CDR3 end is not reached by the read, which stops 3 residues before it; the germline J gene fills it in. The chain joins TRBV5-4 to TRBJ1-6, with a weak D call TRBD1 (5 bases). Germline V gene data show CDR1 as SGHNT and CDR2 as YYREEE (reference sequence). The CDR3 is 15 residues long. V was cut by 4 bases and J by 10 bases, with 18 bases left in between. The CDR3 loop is CASSPQADTKSPLHF. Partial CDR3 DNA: TGTGCCAGCAGCCCTCAGGCGGACACTAAATCACCC.

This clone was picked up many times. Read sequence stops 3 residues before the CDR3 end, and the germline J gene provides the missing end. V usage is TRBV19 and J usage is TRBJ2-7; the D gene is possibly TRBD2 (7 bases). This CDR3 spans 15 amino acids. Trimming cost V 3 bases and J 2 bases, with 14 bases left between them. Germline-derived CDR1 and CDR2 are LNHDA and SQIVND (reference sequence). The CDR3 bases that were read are TGTGCCAGTAGTATGTCAGGGCGGGGGCCCTACGAG. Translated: CASSMSGRGPYE. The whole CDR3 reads CASSMSGRGPYEQYF.

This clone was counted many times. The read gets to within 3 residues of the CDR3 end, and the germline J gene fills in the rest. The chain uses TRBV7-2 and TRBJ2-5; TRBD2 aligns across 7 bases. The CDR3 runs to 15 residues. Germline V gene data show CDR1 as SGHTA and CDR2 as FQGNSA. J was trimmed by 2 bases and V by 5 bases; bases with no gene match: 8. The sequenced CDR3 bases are TGTGCCAGCAGCGGGCCTAGCGGTTTACAAGAGACC. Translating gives CASSGPSGLQET. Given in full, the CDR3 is CASSGPSGLQETQYF.

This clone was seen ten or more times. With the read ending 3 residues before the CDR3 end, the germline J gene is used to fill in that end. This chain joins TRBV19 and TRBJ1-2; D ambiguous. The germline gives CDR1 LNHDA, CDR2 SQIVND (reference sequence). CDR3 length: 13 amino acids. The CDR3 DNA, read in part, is TGTGCCAGTAGTATGCCAGACTACGTAGGC. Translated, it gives CASSMPDYVG. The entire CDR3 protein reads CASSMPDYVGYTF.

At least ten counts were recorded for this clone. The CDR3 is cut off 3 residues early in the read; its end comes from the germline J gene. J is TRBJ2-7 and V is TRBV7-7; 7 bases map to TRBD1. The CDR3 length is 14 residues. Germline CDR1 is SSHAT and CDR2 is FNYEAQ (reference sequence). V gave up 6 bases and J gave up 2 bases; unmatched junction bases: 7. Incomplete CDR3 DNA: TGTGCCAGCAGTCCGGACAGGAATACCTACGAG. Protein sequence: CASSPDRNTYE. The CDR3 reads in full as CASSPDRNTYEQYF.

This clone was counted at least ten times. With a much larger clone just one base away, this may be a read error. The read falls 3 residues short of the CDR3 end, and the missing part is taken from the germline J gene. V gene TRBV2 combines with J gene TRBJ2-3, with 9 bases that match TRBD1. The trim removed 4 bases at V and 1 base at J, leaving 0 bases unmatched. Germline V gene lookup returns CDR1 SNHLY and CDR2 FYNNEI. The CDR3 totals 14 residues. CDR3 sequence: CASSGTGGTDTQYF. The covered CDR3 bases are TGTGCCAGCAGTGGGACAGGGGGCACAGATACG.

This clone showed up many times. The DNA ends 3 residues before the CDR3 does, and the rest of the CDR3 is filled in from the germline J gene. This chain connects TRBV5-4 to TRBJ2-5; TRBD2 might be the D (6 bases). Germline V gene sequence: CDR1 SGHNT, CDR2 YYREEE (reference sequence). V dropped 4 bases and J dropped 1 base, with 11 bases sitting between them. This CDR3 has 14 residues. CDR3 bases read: TGTGCCAGCAGCCTTGGGGGGTCCCAAGAGACC. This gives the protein CASSLGGSQET. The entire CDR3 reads CASSLGGSQETQYF.

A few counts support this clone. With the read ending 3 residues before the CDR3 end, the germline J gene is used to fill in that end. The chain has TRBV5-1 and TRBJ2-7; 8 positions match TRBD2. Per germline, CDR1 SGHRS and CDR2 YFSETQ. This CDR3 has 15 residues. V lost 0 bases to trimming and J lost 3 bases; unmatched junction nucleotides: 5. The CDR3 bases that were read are TGCGCCAGCAGCTTGGCCGGGGGGGGATACTACGAG. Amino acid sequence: CASSLAGGGYYE. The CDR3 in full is CASSLAGGGYYEQYF.

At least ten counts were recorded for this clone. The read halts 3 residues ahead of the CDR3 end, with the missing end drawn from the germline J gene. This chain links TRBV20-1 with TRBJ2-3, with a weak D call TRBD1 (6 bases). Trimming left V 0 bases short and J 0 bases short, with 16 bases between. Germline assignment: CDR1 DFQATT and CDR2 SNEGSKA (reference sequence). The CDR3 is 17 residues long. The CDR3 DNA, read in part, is TGCAGTGCTAGAGACACACTACAGGGCTCCAGCACAGATACG. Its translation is CSARDTLQGSSTDT. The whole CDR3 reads CSARDTLQGSSTDTQYF.

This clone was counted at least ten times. Incomplete CDR3 DNA: TGTGCCAGCTCACCAGGGACAGACGACGAG. It is translated as CASSPGTDDE. The whole CDR3 protein is CASSPGTDDEQYF. This chain uses TRBV18 with TRBJ2-7, with 7 bases fitting TRBD1. The read gets to within 3 residues of the CDR3 end, and the germline J gene fills in the rest. The CDR3 length is 13 residues. Germline values: CDR1 KGHSH, CDR2 LQKENI. V lost 2 bases to trimming and J lost 5 bases; unmatched junction nucleotides: 3.

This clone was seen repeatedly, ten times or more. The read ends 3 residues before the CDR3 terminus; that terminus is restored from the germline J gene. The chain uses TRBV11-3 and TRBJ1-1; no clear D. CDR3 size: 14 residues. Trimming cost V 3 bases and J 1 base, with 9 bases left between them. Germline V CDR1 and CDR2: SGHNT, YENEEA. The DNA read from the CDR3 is TGTGCCAGCAGCTTGAGGGCCTCGAACACTGAA. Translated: CASSLRASNTE. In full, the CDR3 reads CASSLRASNTEAFF.